The clone carrying this T cell receptor beta chain was counted only a few times. TCRbeta library preparation incorporated unique molecular identifiers. MiXCR, applied by TCRdb to the PCR reads, yields one record per CDR3 protein. The data hold around 370,000 distinct CDR3 sequences, with 10% observed a single time. These data come from a study of T-cell reconstitution after alpha-beta-depleted transplantation in children. The sequence came from a human donor who donated a stem cell graft to a child with acute lymphoblastic leukemia. Sample: PBMCs from the stem cell graft donor, taken from the stem cell graft.

In DNA, the CDR3 is TGTGCCAGCAGTTTATCCTGGACTAGCCCGACCTACGAGCAGTACTTC. Translation gives CASSLSWTSPTYEQYF. V usage is TRBV27 and J usage is TRBJ2-7; 8 bases fit TRBD2. The CDR3 is 16 residues long. Trimming cost V 0 bases and J 2 bases; bases outside gene matches: 6. Germline V gives CDR1 MNHEY, CDR2 SMNVEV (reference sequence).